The present TCR beta chain was sequenced within a study of response to subunit inactivated influenza vaccine. Regarding the study as a whole: That few new T cells are recruited by each seasonal influenza vaccination was the authors' suggestion.

Note on this clonotype: Its antigen is undetermined.

Via MiXCR, TCRdb re-called the RT-PCR reads, giving one row per CDR3 protein. The repertoire has 800,000 to 1,000,000 distinct CDR3 sequences, 21% of them found once; the top ten carry more than 8.5%. This TCR was sampled from a man aged 50 to 60 who received an inactivated influenza vaccine. The specimen was PBMCs from blood, collected less than 6 days after vaccination.

DNA for the CDR3: TGTGCCAGCTCACCACCATCTAGCGGGGGGACAGATACGCAGTATTTT. Translating it yields CASSPPSSGGTDTQYF. The J gene is TRBJ2-3, the V gene TRBV18, with 11 nucleotides matching TRBD2. Germline loops: CDR1 KGHSH, CDR2 LQKENI. This CDR3 spans 16 amino acids. With 0 bases clipped from V and 3 bases from J, the junction kept 2 bases outside the gene matches.